This record looks at one T cell receptor beta chain sequence and its context. Additional DNA sequences in this sample encode the identical CDR3. V lost 5 bases to trimming and J lost 4 bases; unmatched junction nucleotides: 6. Germline V gene sequence: CDR1 LNHDA, CDR2 SQIVND (reference sequence). There are 14 residues in the CDR3. Repertoires were generated with immunoSEQ multiplex PCR, while TCRdb's copy carries only in-frame clones and drops some. The table records around 310,000 clones, roughly 91% of them present only once. This sample is drawn from a study of blood T cell repertoires in COVID-19. Two negative PCRs, clearance, or symptom resolution were required of recovered Cohort 3 donors.

Input material: PBMCs or T cells enriched from blood (not recorded which). This receptor was taken from a woman between 25 and 40 years old who had recovered from COVID-19. The chain carries TRBV19 and TRBJ2-5, with 8 positions matching TRBD1. The CDR3 loop is CASSRGQGLETQYF. The DNA of the CDR3 is TGTGCCAGTAGTCGAGGACAGGGTTTAGAGACCCAGTACTTC.